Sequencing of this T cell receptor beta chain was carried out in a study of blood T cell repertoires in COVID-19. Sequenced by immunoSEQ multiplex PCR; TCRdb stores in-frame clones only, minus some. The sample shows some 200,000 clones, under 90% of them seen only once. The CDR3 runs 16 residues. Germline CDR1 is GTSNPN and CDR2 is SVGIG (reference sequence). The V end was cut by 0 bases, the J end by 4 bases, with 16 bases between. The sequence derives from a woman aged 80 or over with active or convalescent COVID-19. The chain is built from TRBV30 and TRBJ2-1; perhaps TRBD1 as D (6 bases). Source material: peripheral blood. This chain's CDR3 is CAWSVAGGQPYNEQFF. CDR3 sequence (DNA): TGTGCCTGGAGTGTAGCTGGGGGCCAACCTTACAATGAGCAGTTCTTC.